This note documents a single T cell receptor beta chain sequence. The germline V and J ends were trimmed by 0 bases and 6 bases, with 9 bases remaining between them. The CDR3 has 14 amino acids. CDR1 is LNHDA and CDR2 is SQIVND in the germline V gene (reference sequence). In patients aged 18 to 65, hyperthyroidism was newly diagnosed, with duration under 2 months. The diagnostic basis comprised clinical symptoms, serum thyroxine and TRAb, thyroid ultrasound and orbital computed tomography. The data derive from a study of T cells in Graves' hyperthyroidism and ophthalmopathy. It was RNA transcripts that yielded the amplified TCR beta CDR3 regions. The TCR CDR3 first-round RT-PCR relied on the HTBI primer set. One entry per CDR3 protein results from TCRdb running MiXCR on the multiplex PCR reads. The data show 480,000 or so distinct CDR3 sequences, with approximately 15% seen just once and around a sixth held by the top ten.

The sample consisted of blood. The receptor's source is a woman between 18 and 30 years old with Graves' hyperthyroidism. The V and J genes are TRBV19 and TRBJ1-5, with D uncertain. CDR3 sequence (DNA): TGTGCCAGTAGTATAGAGGGGAGAGGTCAGCCCCAGCATTTT. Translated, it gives CASSIEGRGQPQHF.